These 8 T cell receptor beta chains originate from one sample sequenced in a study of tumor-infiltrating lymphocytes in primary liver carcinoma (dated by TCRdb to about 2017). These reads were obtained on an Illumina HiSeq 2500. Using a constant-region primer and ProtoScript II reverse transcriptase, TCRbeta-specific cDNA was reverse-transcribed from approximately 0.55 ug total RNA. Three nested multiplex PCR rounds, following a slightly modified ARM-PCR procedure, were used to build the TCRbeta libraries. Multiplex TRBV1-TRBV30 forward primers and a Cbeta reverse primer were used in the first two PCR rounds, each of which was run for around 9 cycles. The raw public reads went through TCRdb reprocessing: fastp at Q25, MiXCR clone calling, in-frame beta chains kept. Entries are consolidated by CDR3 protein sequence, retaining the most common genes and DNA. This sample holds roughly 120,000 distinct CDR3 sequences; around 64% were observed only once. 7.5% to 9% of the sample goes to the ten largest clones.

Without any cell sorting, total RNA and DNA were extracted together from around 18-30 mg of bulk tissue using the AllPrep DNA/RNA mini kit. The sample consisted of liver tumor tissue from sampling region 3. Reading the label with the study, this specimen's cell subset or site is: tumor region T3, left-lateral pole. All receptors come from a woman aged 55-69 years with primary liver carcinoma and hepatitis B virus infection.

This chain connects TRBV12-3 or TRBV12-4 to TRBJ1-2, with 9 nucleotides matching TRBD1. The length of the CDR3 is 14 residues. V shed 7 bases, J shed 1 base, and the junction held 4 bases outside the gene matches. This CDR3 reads CASIVTGGNYGYTF. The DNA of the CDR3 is TGTGCCAGCATTGTGACAGGGGGTAACTATGGCTACACCTTC.

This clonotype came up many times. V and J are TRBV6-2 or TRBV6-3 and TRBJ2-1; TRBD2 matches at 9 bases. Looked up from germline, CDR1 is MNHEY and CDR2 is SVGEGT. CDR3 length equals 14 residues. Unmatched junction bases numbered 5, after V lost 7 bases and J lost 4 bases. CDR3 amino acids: CASTTTSGYNEQFF. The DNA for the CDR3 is TGTGCCAGCACCACTACTAGCGGGTACAATGAGCAGTTCTTC.

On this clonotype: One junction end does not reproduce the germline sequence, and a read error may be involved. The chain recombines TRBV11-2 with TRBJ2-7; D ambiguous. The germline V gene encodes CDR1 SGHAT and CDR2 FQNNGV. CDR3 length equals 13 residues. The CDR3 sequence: CASNLDPAYEQYF. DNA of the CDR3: TGTGCCAGCAACTTAGATCCGGCCTACGAACAGTACTTC.

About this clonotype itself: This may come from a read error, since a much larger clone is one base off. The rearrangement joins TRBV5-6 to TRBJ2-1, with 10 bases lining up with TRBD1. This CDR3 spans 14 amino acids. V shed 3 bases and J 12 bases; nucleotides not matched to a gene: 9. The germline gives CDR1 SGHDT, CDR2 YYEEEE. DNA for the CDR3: TGTGCCAGCAGCTCCCGGACAGGGGGAAGTGGGCAGTTCTTC. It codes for CASSSRTGGSGQFF.

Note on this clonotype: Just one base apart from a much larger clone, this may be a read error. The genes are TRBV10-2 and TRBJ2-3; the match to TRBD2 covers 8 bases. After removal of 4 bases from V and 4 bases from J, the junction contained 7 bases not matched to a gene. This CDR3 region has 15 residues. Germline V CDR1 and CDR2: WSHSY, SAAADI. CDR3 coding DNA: TGCGCCAGCAGTGGAAGTCCCGGGAGGGCAGATACGCAGTATTTT. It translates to CASSGSPGRADTQYF.

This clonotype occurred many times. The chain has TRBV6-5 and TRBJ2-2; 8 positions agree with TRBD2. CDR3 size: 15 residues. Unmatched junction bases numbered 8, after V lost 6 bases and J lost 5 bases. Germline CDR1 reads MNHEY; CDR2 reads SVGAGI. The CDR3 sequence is CASSSLRGVTGELFF. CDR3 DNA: TGTGCCAGCAGCTCCTTGCGGGGGGTTACCGGGGAGCTGTTTTTT.

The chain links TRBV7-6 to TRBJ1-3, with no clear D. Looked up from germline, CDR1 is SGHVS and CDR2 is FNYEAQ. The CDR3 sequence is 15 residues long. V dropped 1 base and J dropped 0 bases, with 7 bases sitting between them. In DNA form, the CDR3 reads TGTGCCAGCAGCTTAGAGAGCGTCTCTGGAAACACCATATATTTT. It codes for CASSLESVSGNTIYF.

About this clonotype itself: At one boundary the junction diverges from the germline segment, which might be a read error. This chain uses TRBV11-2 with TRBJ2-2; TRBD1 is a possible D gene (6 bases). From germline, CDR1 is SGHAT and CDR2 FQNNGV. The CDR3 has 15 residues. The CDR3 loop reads CASNLQGFLAGELFF. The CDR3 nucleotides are TGTGCCAGCAACCTACAGGGTTTTCTCGCCGGGGAGCTGTTCTTT.